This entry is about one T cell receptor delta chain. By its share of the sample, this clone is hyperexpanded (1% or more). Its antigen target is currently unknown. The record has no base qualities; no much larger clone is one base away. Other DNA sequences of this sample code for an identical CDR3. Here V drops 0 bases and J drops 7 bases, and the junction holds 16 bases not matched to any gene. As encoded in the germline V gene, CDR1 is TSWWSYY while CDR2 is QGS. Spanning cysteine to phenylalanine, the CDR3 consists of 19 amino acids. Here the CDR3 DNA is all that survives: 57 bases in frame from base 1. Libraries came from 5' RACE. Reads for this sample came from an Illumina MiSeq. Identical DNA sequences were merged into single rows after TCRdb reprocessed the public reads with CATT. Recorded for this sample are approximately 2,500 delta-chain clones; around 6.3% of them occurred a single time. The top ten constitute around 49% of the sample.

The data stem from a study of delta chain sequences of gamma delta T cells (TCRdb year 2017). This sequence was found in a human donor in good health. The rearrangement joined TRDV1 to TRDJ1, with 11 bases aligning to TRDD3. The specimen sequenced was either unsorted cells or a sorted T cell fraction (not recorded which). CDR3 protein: CALGELGFRSWGIPLKLIF. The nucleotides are TGTGCTCTTGGGGAACTAGGATTTCGGAGCTGGGGGATACCCCTTAAACTCATCTTT.